This T cell receptor (beta chain) emerged from a study of OX40 agonist ivuxolimab in advanced cancers. Study as a whole: It was ivuxolimab, an agonistic anti-OX40 (CD134) antibody, that patients were treated with. Subjects had a mean age of about 65 years, with a range of about 23 to 85; around 80% were male. Findings and limits, study-wide: CD8+ T cells showed, on average, more clonal expansion than CD4+ cells.

Clones were read by immunoSEQ multiplex PCR, and TCRdb kept only the in-frame ones, dropping some. Here the sample spans some 66,000 clones, roughly 80% being singletons. V lost 9 bases and J lost 7; bases outside the gene matches: 6. Germline V gene data show CDR1 as SNHLY and CDR2 as FYNNEI. The CDR3 runs to 13 residues. This clone appeared once. The antigen is not known. This specimen consisted of CD4+ or CD8+ T cells sorted from blood, obtained in a trial of the OX40 agonist ivuxolimab. This TCR came from an adult with an advanced solid tumor such as melanoma, head and neck, liver or kidney cancer. The V call is TRBV2, the J call TRBJ1-6; 7 nucleotides align to TRBD1. The CDR3 DNA reads TGTGCCAGGACCGGACAGGCCAATTCACCCCTCCACTTT. Protein product: CARTGQANSPLHF.